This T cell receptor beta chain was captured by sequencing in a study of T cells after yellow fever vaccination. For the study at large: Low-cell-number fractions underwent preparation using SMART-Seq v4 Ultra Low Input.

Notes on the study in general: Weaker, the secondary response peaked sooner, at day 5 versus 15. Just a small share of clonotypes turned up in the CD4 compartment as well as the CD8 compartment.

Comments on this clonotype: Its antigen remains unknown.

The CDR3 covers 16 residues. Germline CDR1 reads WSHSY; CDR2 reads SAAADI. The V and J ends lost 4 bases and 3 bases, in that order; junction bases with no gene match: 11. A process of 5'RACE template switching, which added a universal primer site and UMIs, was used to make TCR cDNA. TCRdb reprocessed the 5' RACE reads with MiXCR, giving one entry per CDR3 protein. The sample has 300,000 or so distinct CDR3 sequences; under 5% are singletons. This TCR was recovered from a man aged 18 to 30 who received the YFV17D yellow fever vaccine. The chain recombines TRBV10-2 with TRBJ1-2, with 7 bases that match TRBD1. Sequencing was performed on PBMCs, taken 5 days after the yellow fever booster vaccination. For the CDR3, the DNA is TGCGCCAGCAGTGGGACAGGATTCCAAGGCGACTATGGCTACACCTTC. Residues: CASSGTGFQGDYGYTF.